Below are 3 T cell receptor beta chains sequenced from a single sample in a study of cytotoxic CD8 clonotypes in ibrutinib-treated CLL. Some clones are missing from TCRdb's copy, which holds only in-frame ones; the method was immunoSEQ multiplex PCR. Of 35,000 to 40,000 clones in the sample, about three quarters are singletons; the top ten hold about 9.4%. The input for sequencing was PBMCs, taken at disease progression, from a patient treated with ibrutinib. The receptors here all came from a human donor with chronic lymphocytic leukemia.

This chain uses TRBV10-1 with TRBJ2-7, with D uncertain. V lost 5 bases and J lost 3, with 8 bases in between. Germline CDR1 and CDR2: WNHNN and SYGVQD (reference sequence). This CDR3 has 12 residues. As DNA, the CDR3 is TGCGCCAGCAGTTCAGACTTCTACGAGCAGTACTTC. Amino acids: CASSSDFYEQYF.

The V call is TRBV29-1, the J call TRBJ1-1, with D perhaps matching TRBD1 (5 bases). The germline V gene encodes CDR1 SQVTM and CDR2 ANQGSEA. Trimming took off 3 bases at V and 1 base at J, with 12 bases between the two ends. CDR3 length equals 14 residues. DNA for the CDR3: TGCAGCGTTGAGGGGGTTATAGGGAACACTGAAGCTTTCTTT. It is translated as CSVEGVIGNTEAFF.

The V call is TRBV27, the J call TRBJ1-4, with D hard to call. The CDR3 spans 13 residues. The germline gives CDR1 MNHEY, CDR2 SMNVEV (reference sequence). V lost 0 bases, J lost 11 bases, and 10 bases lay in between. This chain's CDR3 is CASSLSKDYKLFF. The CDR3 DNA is TGTGCCAGCAGTTTATCGAAGGATTATAAACTGTTTTTT.